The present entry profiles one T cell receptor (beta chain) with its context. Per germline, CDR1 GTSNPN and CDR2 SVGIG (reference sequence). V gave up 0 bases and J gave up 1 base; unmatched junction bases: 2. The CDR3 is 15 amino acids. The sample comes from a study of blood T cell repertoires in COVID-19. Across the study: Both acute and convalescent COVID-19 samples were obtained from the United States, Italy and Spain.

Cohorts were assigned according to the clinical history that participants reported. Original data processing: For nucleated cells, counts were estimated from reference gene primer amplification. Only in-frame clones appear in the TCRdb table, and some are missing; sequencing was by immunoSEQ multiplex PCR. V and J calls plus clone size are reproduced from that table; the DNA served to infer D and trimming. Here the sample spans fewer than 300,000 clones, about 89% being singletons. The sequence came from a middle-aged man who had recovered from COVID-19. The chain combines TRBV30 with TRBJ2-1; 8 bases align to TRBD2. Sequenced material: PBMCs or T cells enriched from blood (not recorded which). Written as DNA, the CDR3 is TGTGCCTGGAGTGTAGGCGGGGGGTCCTACAATGAGCAGTTCTTC. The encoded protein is CAWSVGGGSYNEQFF. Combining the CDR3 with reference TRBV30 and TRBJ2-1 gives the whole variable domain SQTIHQWPATLVQPVGSPLSLECTVEGTSNPNLYWYRQAAGRGLQLLFYSVGIGQISSEVPQNLSASRPQDRQFILSSKKLLLSDSGFYLCAWSVGGGSYNEQFFGPGTRLTVL.